This T cell receptor (beta chain) came from a study of B cell selection in AIRE deficiency. Some clones are missing from TCRdb's copy, which holds only in-frame ones; the method was immunoSEQ multiplex PCR. The data show approximately 1,600 clones, about nine tenths seen once. Conventional CD4 T cells were sorted as CD4+CD127+ cells. Unrelated healthy donors provided the controls. Study-wide points: CDR3s were shorter in shared Treg sequences, reflecting few non-templated nucleotide insertions. Of 3,000 to 4,500 shared Treg TCRbeta sequences, over 25% were healthy-only, approximately 9.9% patient-only. TCRbeta-only data showed under 45% of shared healthy Treg sequences in healthy Tconv.

Germline-derived CDR1 and CDR2 are SGHTA and FQGNSA. The CDR3 has 11 amino acids. V was shortened by 2 bases and J by 12 bases, with 11 bases between the two germline ends. This clone appeared once. Its antigen is still unknown. V usage is TRBV7-2 and J usage is TRBJ2-7; weak D call: TRBD1 (5 bases). Sequences were obtained from CD4+CD127+ conventional T cells sorted from PBMCs. The receptor's source is a human donor in good health. The CDR3 loop is CASSLWAGLYF. The DNA for the CDR3 is TGTGCCAGCAGCTTATGGGCAGGGCTGTACTTC.